The present T cell receptor beta chain was sequenced within a study of T cell responses to AZD1222 COVID-19 vaccine (dated by TCRdb to 2020 to 2022). Notes on the research overall: Because spike-specific TCR depth and breadth did not differ between the two schedules, AZD1222 recipients who got a second dose at roughly 4 weeks were pooled with those who got a second dose at roughly 12 weeks. TCR sequencing covered fewer than 250 trial participants: 207 given two doses of AZD1222 and approximately 25 given two doses of MenACWY control vaccine. Trial participants were enrolled by age into subgroups of 18-55, 56-69 and 70-plus years, and roughly 160, 29 and 62 TCR-sequenced participants, respectively, were included in these subgroups.

Findings and caveats that apply to the study as a whole: After two AZD1222 doses, both the breadth and the depth of spike-specific TCRs were significantly higher than at day 0 and than in MenACWY recipients. Conclusions about previously exposed vaccinees are limited because only six or seven AZD1222 recipients were SARS-CoV-2 seropositive at baseline. Because no day 14 peak-response samples were available, the repertoires could be characterized only after the peak T cell response. Reportedly, almost half of the unique spike-specific TCRs recognized epitopes lying outside the regions that are mutated in the B.1.351 and B.1.1.7 variants. The 56-69-year group was small, and its depth increase did not reach significance, likely because of low power. Participants were mostly white British and included more females than males, and it was suggested by the authors that clonal diversity may have been underestimated. CD4 TCRs associated with the vaccine covered the entire spike protein, and the dominant responses were in regions 160-218 and 743-854.

CDR1 and CDR2 were assigned from the germline V gene (reference sequence) as SGHNT and YYREEE. Including cysteine and phenylalanine, the CDR3 has 11 amino acids. CDR3 DNA only is kept here, 33 bases in frame from base 1. Trimming takes 0 bases from V and 4 bases from J, and the germline ends sit 2 bases apart. The sample's time point label, in plain terms: baseline before first vaccination. Vaccinee samples were obtained from the UK trials COV001 and COV002, which included a single-blind randomized controlled phase 2/3 trial of AZD1222 (ChAdOx1 nCoV-19) in healthy adults. For TCRbeta chain sequencing, PBMC samples were collected from trial participants at day 0 and at day 28 after the second dose. The CDR3 regions of human TCRbeta chains were analyzed by immunosequencing. On the authors' methods: TCRs in the repertoires were matched against a reference library of SARS-CoV-2-specific TCRs that had been generated with the MIRA antigen-specificity platform. Breadth was defined as the fraction of unique TCRs that were SARS-CoV-2-associated, and depth was defined as the fraction of total T cells that were SARS-CoV-2-associated. Using the MIRA data, each spike-specific TCR was assigned both to the spike region to which the TCR was reactive and to a CD4 or CD8 class. Log10-transformed breadth and depth values were compared by one-way ANOVA with Sidak's multiple comparisons tests. TCRdb mirrors the immuneACCESS table, restricted to in-frame sequences. Some clones are absent from its copies; in checked studies, under half trace to an unresolved V gene, and the reason for the others is unknown. V and J calls and clone size are those listed in that table; D and trimming were worked out from the DNA. The sample table contains fewer than 300,000 clones; only one count was recorded for over 85% of them. The ten most abundant clones make up less than 0.6% of the sample.

Of note for this clone: Its antigen is currently not known. Per-base qualities were not stored, and no clone one base away is much larger. The same CDR3 arises from other DNA sequences in this sample as well.

The receptor comes from an adult in good health. This sequence uses TRBV5-4 and TRBJ2-7; the D segment cannot be called with confidence. This specimen was peripheral blood, taken on day 0 of AZD1222 vaccination. The CDR3 is CASSLGYEQYF. The DNA sequence reads TGTGCCAGCAGCTTGGGTTACGAGCAGTACTTC.